A single sample gave rise to the 20 T cell receptor beta chains below, sequenced in a study of cytomegalovirus exposure and HLA in healthy donors. Primers: 60 Vbeta forward and 13 Jbeta reverse. TCRdb's copy holds only in-frame clones and misses some; the assay was immunoSEQ multiplex PCR. The profile shows 20,000 to 30,000 clones, roughly three quarters of them singletons. Sequenced: PBMCs. Every receptor here comes from a male donor in good health and CMV-seronegative.

The rearrangement joins TRBV30 to TRBJ2-2; 8 nucleotides match TRBD2. J gave up 4 bases and V 7 bases, and 14 bases lay outside the gene matches. CDR3 length equals 16 residues. Germline V CDR1 and CDR2: GTSNPN, SVGIG (reference sequence). The CDR3 region has the DNA TGTGCCTTCAACCGGGGGGGCCCTTCGTCCACCGGGGAGCTGTTTTTT. This sequence encodes CAFNRGGPSSTGELFF.

The V and J genes are TRBV18 and TRBJ2-7, with 9 bases identical to TRBD2. With 4 bases clipped from V and 1 base from J, the junction kept 11 bases outside the gene matches. The CDR3 totals 17 residues. CDR1 KGHSH and CDR2 LQKENI come from the germline V gene. The CDR3 bases are TGTGCCAGCTCACTACCAGGAGCTAGCGGGGATTCCTACGAGCAGTACTTC. This translates into CASSLPGASGDSYEQYF.

The chain uses TRBV13 and TRBJ2-1; TRBD2 matches at 9 bases. CDR1 PRHDT and CDR2 FYEKMQ come from the germline V gene (reference sequence). This CDR3 spans 15 amino acids. Losses at the gene ends were 0 bases for V and 5 bases for J; bases not matched to a gene: 2. The CDR3 nucleotides read TGTGCCAGCAGCTTAGGGCTAGCGGGACACAATGAGCAGTTCTTC. This encodes CASSLGLAGHNEQFF. Complete variable domain (other parts from reference TRBV13 and TRBJ2-1): AAGVIQSPRHLIKEKRETATLKCYPIPRHDTVYWYQQGPGQDPQFLISFYEKMQSDKGSIPDRFSAQQFSDYHSELNMSSLELGDSALYFCASSLGLAGHNEQFFGPGTRLTVL.

This clone occurred once. The rearrangement uses TRBV14 and TRBJ2-2; no clear D gene. This CDR3 spans 14 amino acids. Looked up from germline, CDR1 is SGHDN and CDR2 is FVKESK. The V and J ends lost 0 bases and 1 base respectively, with 3 bases between them. The CDR3 nucleotides read TGTGCCAGCAGCCAAGACTGGAACACCGGGGAGCTGTTTTTT. As protein: CASSQDWNTGELFF. Full variable domain (remainder filled in from reference TRBV14 and TRBJ2-2): EAGVTQFPSHSVIEKGQTVTLRCDPISGHDNLYWYRRVMGKEIKFLLHFVKESKQDESGMPNNRFLAERTGGTYSTLKVQPAELEDSGVYFCASSQDWNTGELFFGEGSRLTVL.

The rearrangement joins TRBV27 to TRBJ2-3; D is unclear. The CDR3 runs 15 residues. CDR1 and CDR2 from the germline V gene are MNHEY and SMNVEV (reference sequence). V lost 7 bases to trimming and J lost 2 bases, with 16 bases between them. The CDR3 DNA sequence: TGTGCCAGCACCCCCTTAAGCTCGAACACAGATACGCAGTATTTT. Its translation is CASTPLSSNTDTQYF.

The gene calls are TRBV7-3 and TRBJ2-7; 8 bases line up with TRBD2. The CDR3 has 16 residues. CDR1 is SGHTA and CDR2 is FQGTGA in the germline V gene. V lost 2 bases and J lost 5; bases outside the gene matches: 11. In DNA, the CDR3 is TGTGCCAGCAGCTTAGTGCCGGGACTAGGCCGTAACGAGCAGTACTTC. Amino acid sequence: CASSLVPGLGRNEQYF.

The chain has TRBV4-1 and TRBJ2-5; D is ambiguous. CDR1 and CDR2 (germline): MGHRA, YSYEKL. The CDR3 spans 15 residues. V lost 1 base and J lost 1, with 10 bases in between. The CDR3 reads CASSQGAGFQETQYF. The CDR3 DNA sequence: TGCGCCAGCAGCCAAGGGGCAGGTTTCCAAGAGACCCAGTACTTC.

This clone was seen a handful of times. V is TRBV4-1 and J is TRBJ1-3; 7 positions match TRBD1. The CDR3 is 15 residues long. V was clipped by 1 base and J by 3 bases; unmatched bases: 3. Germline CDR1 reads MGHRA; CDR2 reads YSYEKL. CDR3 loop: CASSQGDRVGNTIYF. The CDR3 DNA follows: TGCGCCAGCAGCCAAGGAGACAGGGTTGGAAACACCATATATTTT.

The rearrangement joins TRBV18 to TRBJ2-5; D is perhaps TRBD2 (5 bases). V was trimmed by 2 bases and J by 5 bases, leaving 9 bases between them. This CDR3 is built from 13 residues. Germline V gene data show CDR1 as KGHSH and CDR2 as LQKENI. The chain's CDR3 is CASSPSGGETQYF. In DNA form, the CDR3 reads TGTGCCAGCTCACCAAGCGGTGGGGAGACCCAGTACTTC.

The chain carries TRBV14 and TRBJ1-1; 10 bases align to TRBD1. From germline, CDR1 is SGHDN and CDR2 FVKESK. Losses at the gene ends were 0 bases for V and 11 bases for J; bases not matched to a gene: 3. This CDR3 region has 13 residues. CDR3 region: CASSQDRTGGAFF. The CDR3 bases are TGTGCCAGCAGCCAAGATAGGACAGGGGGGGCTTTCTTT.

This clone occurred once. A junction end diverges from the germline sequence, so it may reflect a read error. This chain joins TRBV6-1 and TRBJ2-7; a weak D match, TRBD1 (5 bases). CDR3 length: 15 amino acids. Germline CDR1 MNHNS, CDR2 SASEGT. This chain's CDR3 is CANSDAAGNPYEQYF. CDR3 nucleotides: TGTGCCAACAGTGACGCGGCAGGGAACCCTTACGAGCAGTACTTC.

The V call is TRBV4-2, the J call TRBJ2-7; TRBD2 matches 16 bases. The CDR3 runs to 19 residues. Unmatched junction bases numbered 12, after V lost 4 bases and J lost 3 bases. The germline V gene has CDR1 LGHNA and CDR2 YNFKEQ. The CDR3 DNA follows: TGTGCCAGCAGCCTTAACCCAGGGACTAGCGGGGGGGCAAACTACGAGCAGTACTTC. It specifies CASSLNPGTSGGANYEQYF.

The rearrangement uses TRBV5-1 and TRBJ2-7; the D gene is possibly TRBD1 (6 bases). This CDR3 contains 13 residues. The V end lost 3 bases, the J end lost 7 bases, and 14 bases lay between the germline ends. The V gene's germline CDR1 is SGHRS and CDR2 YFSETQ. The chain's CDR3 is CASSSQGDGEQYF. Here the CDR3 DNA reads TGCGCCAGCAGCTCACAGGGCGACGGTGAGCAGTACTTC. Supplemented by reference TRBV5-1 and TRBJ2-7, the full variable domain reads KAGVTQTPRYLIKTRGQQVTLSCSPISGHRSVSWYQQTPGQGLQFLFEYFSETQRNKGNFPGRFSGRQFSNSRSEMNVSTLELGDSALYLCASSSQGDGEQYFGPGTRLTVT.

The chain recombines TRBV5-1 with TRBJ1-5, with a tentative D call TRBD1 (5 bases). The germline V gene encodes CDR1 SGHRS and CDR2 YFSETQ. With 3 bases removed from V and 1 base from J, the gap between germline ends came to 11 bases. This CDR3 region has 15 residues. In DNA, the CDR3 is TGCGCCAGCAGCTGGGGGGAAGAGAGCAATCAGCCCCAGCATTTT. Its translation is CASSWGEESNQPQHF. Full variable domain (missing parts from reference TRBV5-1 and TRBJ1-5): KAGVTQTPRYLIKTRGQQVTLSCSPISGHRSVSWYQQTPGQGLQFLFEYFSETQRNKGNFPGRFSGRQFSNSRSEMNVSTLELGDSALYLCASSWGEESNQPQHFGDGTRLSIL.

The chain is built from TRBV5-1 and TRBJ2-3, with a tentative D call TRBD2 (5 bases). CDR1 is SGHRS, CDR2 YFSETQ, per germline. With 4 bases removed from V and 3 bases from J, the gap between germline ends came to 18 bases. The CDR3 runs to 16 residues. The CDR3 reads CASSPWESPGTDTQYF. The CDR3 DNA is TGCGCCAGCAGCCCCTGGGAGAGCCCGGGGACAGATACGCAGTATTTT. Filled out from reference TRBV5-1 and TRBJ2-3, the complete variable domain reads KAGVTQTPRYLIKTRGQQVTLSCSPISGHRSVSWYQQTPGQGLQFLFEYFSETQRNKGNFPGRFSGRQFSNSRSEMNVSTLELGDSALYLCASSPWESPGTDTQYFGPGTRLTVL.

The DNA of the CDR3 is TGTGCCAGTAATAAGGGCCACAACACTAGGACTGAAGCTTTCTTT. This gives the protein CASNKGHNTRTEAFF. The V call is TRBV19, the J call TRBJ1-1, with D hard to call. Per the germline V gene, CDR1 is LNHDA and CDR2 is SQIVND (reference sequence). This CDR3 comprises 15 residues. The V end was cut by 7 bases, the J end by 5 bases, with 20 bases between.

The chain couples TRBV6-5 to TRBJ1-1; 7 bases map to TRBD1. The V gene end was trimmed by 4 bases and the J gene end by 7 bases; junction bases not matched to a gene: 9. The CDR3 covers 14 residues. Germline V gene data show CDR1 as MNHEY and CDR2 as SVGAGI. The CDR3, as DNA: TGTGCCAGCAGTTTACAGGGGAACATCGTTGAAGCTTTCTTT. Translating gives CASSLQGNIVEAFF.

This chain links TRBV7-6 with TRBJ2-1; no clear D. V was clipped by 1 base and J by 8 bases, with 21 bases between them. The germline gives CDR1 SGHVS, CDR2 FNYEAQ. The CDR3 has 17 residues. CDR3 region: CASSLGAGPQYSHEQFF. CDR3 DNA: TGTGCCAGCAGCTTAGGGGCAGGTCCCCAATATTCGCATGAGCAGTTCTTC.

This clone was counted between two and nine times. The rearrangement links TRBV5-6 to TRBJ1-1; D remains ambiguous. V was shortened by 4 bases and J by 1 base, with 8 bases between the two germline ends. CDR3 length: 13 residues. Germline V gene sequence: CDR1 SGHDT, CDR2 YYEEEE. The CDR3 sequence is CASSVRPNTEAFF. For the CDR3, the DNA is TGTGCCAGCAGCGTCCGTCCGAACACTGAAGCTTTCTTT.

The V call is TRBV27, the J call TRBJ2-5; TRBD1 matches 9 bases. The J call may be faulty, since TRBJ2-7 better matches the DNA end. This CDR3 has 15 amino acids. The germline V gene encodes CDR1 MNHEY and CDR2 SMNVEV (reference sequence). The CDR3 DNA reads TGTGCCAGCAGTCCATGGGACAGGGCTCCCTACGAGCAGTACTTC. It is translated as CASSPWDRAPYEQYF.